Presented here are 14 T cell receptor beta chains from one specimen sequenced in a study of T cells in Graves' hyperthyroidism and ophthalmopathy. RNA transcripts yielded amplified TCR beta CDR3 regions. Carried out on the TCR CDR3, a first-round RT-PCR used the HTBI primer set. From the multiplex PCR reads, TCRdb called clonotypes with MiXCR, one entry per CDR3 protein. Among about 500,000 distinct CDR3 sequences, under 15% were seen once, and the ten largest hold around 17%. The sample taken for sequencing was blood. These TCRs come from a woman aged 18-29 years with Graves' hyperthyroidism.

This clonotype was counted many times. This sequence joins TRBV30 and TRBJ2-5; 7 bases fit TRBD1. With 1 base clipped from V and 1 base from J, the junction kept 9 bases outside the gene matches. CDR1 and CDR2 from the germline V gene are GTSNPN and SVGIG (reference sequence). CDR3 length: 16 amino acids. The CDR3 bases are TGTGCCTGGAGTGGAACAGGGGCCCCGATCCAAGAGACCCAGTACTTC. Its protein product is CAWSGTGAPIQETQYF.

This clonotype was counted at least ten times. The chain joins TRBV2 to TRBJ2-3; 9 bases line up with TRBD1. V lost 5 bases to trimming and J lost 8 bases; unmatched junction nucleotides: 11. Germline lookup yields CDR1 SNHLY and CDR2 FYNNEI. The CDR3 is 15 residues long. CDR3 sequence (DNA): TGTGCCAGCAGTCCAGTACAGGGGGCTGGAGGTACGCAGTATTTT. It specifies CASSPVQGAGGTQYF.

Many counts were recorded for this clonotype. This chain uses TRBV5-1 with TRBJ2-1, with 8 bases that match TRBD2. The CDR3 runs to 15 residues. The trim removed 0 bases at V and 3 bases at J, leaving 2 bases unmatched. Germline V lookup: CDR1 SGHRS, CDR2 YFSETQ. CDR3 residues: CASSLDTSGYNEQFF. Here the CDR3 DNA reads TGCGCCAGCAGCTTGGATACTAGCGGCTACAATGAGCAGTTCTTC.

This clonotype was recorded many times. J is TRBJ2-3 and V is TRBV19, with a possible D match to TRBD2 (6 bases). CDR3 size: 15 residues. Trimming left V 3 bases short and J 11 bases short, with 21 bases between. Germline values: CDR1 LNHDA, CDR2 SQIVND (reference sequence). CDR3 amino acids: CASSMTSSSEYGQYF. CDR3 in DNA: TGTGCCAGTAGTATGACTAGTAGCTCCGAATATGGGCAGTATTTT.

This clonotype was counted ten times or more. J is TRBJ2-5 and V is TRBV24-1; D is unresolved. Trimming shortened V by 3 bases and J by 1 base, and 14 bases separated the two germline ends. The germline gives CDR1 KGHDR, CDR2 SFDVKD. The length of the CDR3 is 16 residues. This CDR3 reads CATSDPLGVGQETQYF. The CDR3 coding sequence is TGTGCCACCAGTGATCCGCTGGGTGTAGGCCAAGAGACCCAGTACTTC.

This clonotype was detected ten times or more. The chain employs TRBV18 and TRBJ1-2; D gene ambiguous. CDR1 and CDR2 (germline): KGHSH, LQKENI. V lost 2 bases, J lost 4 bases, and 8 bases lay in between. The CDR3 runs to 13 residues. CDR3 nucleotide sequence: TGTGCCAGCTCACCAGGGGAGGGCTATGGCTACACCTTC. Its protein is CASSPGEGYGYTF.

This clonotype has a count of ten or more. The chain recombines TRBV12-3 or TRBV12-4 with TRBJ1-4; D is uncertain. Trimming stripped 7 bases from V and 7 bases from J, with 13 bases between. The CDR3 extends over 13 amino acids. As DNA, the CDR3 is TGTGCCAGCACCTATTGGGCGGGTGAAAAACTGTTTTTT. It encodes CASTYWAGEKLFF.

This clonotype came up many times. The chain uses TRBV9 and TRBJ2-1; 9 bases are a match to TRBD2. V was pared by 3 bases and J by 7 bases, with 5 bases of the junction left unmatched. The CDR3 contains 14 residues. Germline V gives CDR1 SGDLS, CDR2 YYNGEE. The DNA of the CDR3 is TGTGCCAGCAGCGATAGCGGGAGTGGGAATGAGCAGTTCTTC. Its protein product is CASSDSGSGNEQFF.

This clonotype was detected many times. The chain couples TRBV19 to TRBJ1-1; 8 bases line up with TRBD1. The CDR3 is 12 residues long. Germline V CDR1 and CDR2: LNHDA, SQIVND (reference sequence). V gave up 9 bases and J gave up 6 bases; unmatched junction bases: 6. The DNA of the CDR3 is TGTGCCAGCAGACAGGGGACCTCTGAAGCTTTCTTT. It codes for CASRQGTSEAFF.

This clonotype was detected many times. The V call is TRBV27, the J call TRBJ2-2; D remains unclear. Looked up from germline, CDR1 is MNHEY and CDR2 is SMNVEV (reference sequence). The germline V and J ends were trimmed by 2 bases and 4 bases, with 14 bases remaining between them. This CDR3 has 16 amino acids. The CDR3 bases are TGTGCCAGCAGTTTAGAGGTGGAAGCCCCCACCGGGGAGCTGTTTTTT. It is translated as CASSLEVEAPTGELFF.

V usage is TRBV11-2 and J usage is TRBJ2-1; 9 nucleotides agree with TRBD2. With 6 bases clipped from V and 10 bases from J, the junction kept 1 base outside the gene matches. Germline V gene lookup returns CDR1 SGHAT and CDR2 FQNNGV. The CDR3 runs 11 residues. In DNA form, the CDR3 reads TGTGCCAGCAGGCGGGAGGGAGAGCAGTTCTTC. It is translated as CASRREGEQFF.

This clonotype showed up many times. The rearrangement links TRBV18 to TRBJ1-1; weak D call: TRBD1 (6 bases). Trimming took off 1 base at V and 3 bases at J, with 6 bases between the two ends. Germline V gene data show CDR1 as KGHSH and CDR2 as LQKENI. This CDR3 contains 13 residues. CDR3 loop: CASSPQGDTEAFF. The CDR3 DNA follows: TGTGCCAGCTCACCACAGGGGGACACTGAAGCTTTCTTT.

The chain is built from TRBV4-2 and TRBJ1-4, with D unresolved. This CDR3 spans 16 amino acids. The germline V gene encodes CDR1 LGHNA and CDR2 YNFKEQ. Trimming shortened V by 4 bases and J by 8 bases, and 20 bases separated the two germline ends. For the CDR3, the DNA is TGTGCCAGCAGCCCCCGTCCCTTTGTTTCGTGGGAAAAACTGTTTTTT. Protein sequence: CASSPRPFVSWEKLFF.

This clonotype was recorded many times. The rearrangement links TRBV29-1 to TRBJ2-5; D is ambiguous. The CDR3 consists of 13 residues. V lost 5 bases and J lost 5, with 15 bases in between. The germline CDR1 and CDR2 sequences are SQVTM and ANQGSEA. The DNA of the CDR3 is TGCAGCGTTTTCTCTGGGTTGGGGGAGACCCAGTACTTC. Its protein is CSVFSGLGETQYF.